A single sample is the source of the 13 T cell receptor beta chains below, sequenced in a study of blood T cell repertoires in COVID-19. The repertoire was sequenced with immunoSEQ multiplex PCR; TCRdb's copy has only in-frame clones and lacks some. The data show around 200,000 clones, approximately 86% seen once. The sample taken for sequencing was peripheral blood. These receptors originate from a man aged 40-49 years with acute or convalescent COVID-19.

The CDR3 DNA is TGTGCCAGCAGCCTCGGGACTAGTCGCTCCTACAATGAGCAGTTCTTC. It encodes CASSLGTSRSYNEQFF. The chain joins TRBV7-8 to TRBJ2-1; TRBD2 matches at 8 bases. The CDR3 is 16 residues long. V gave up 5 bases and J gave up 0 bases; unmatched junction bases: 6. Germline CDR1 is SGHVS and CDR2 is FQNEAQ.

This clone was observed a handful of times. The V and J genes are TRBV5-1 and TRBJ2-2, with D uncertain. The CDR3 spans 15 residues. Germline values: CDR1 SGHRS, CDR2 YFSETQ. The V gene lost 1 base and the J gene lost 2 bases, with 9 bases spanning the gap. The CDR3 bases are TGCGCCAGCAGCTTGACCGAACAAAACACCGGGGAGCTGTTTTTT. Protein sequence: CASSLTEQNTGELFF.

The gene calls are TRBV7-9 and TRBJ2-7; perhaps TRBD1 as D (6 bases). Germline V lookup: CDR1 SEHNR, CDR2 FQNEAQ (reference sequence). This CDR3 region has 15 residues. Trimming pared 6 bases from V and 0 bases from J, leaving 15 bases between. Here the CDR3 reads CASRPGQSGSYEQYF. DNA for the CDR3: TGTGCCAGCAGGCCCGGACAGAGCGGCTCCTACGAGCAGTACTTC. Variable domain in full (rest from reference TRBV7-9 and TRBJ2-7): DTGVSQNPRHKITKRGQNVTFRCDPISEHNRLYWYRQTLGQGPEFLTYFQNEAQLEKSRLLSDRFSAERPKGSFSTLEIQRTEQGDSAMYLCASRPGQSGSYEQYFGPGTRLTVT.

The chain's CDR3 is CASSLGWGAGANDEQFF. CDR3 in DNA: TGCGCCAGCAGCTTGGGATGGGGTGCAGGGGCGAACGATGAGCAGTTCTTC. The chain uses TRBV5-1 and TRBJ2-1; weak D call: TRBD1 (6 bases). V lost 0 bases to trimming and J lost 8 bases, with 21 bases between them. Germline-derived CDR1 and CDR2 are SGHRS and YFSETQ. CDR3 size: 17 residues.

The CDR3: CASSRGGALGTEAFF. The DNA of the CDR3 is TGTGCCAGCAGCCGCGGAGGGGCCCTAGGCACTGAAGCTTTCTTT. J is TRBJ1-1 and V is TRBV14, with TRBD1 as a possible D gene (5 bases). The CDR3 runs to 15 residues. The V end lost 4 bases, the J end lost 4 bases, and 16 bases lay between the germline ends. CDR1 and CDR2 (germline): SGHDN, FVKESK.

The chain joins TRBV28 to TRBJ2-7, with 11 positions matching TRBD2. This CDR3 has 16 amino acids. The germline V gene encodes CDR1 MDHEN and CDR2 SYDVKM. The V gene end was trimmed by 4 bases and the J gene end by 2 bases; junction bases not matched to a gene: 7. The CDR3 DNA follows: TGTGCCAGCAGTTCCCCCATACTAGCGGGAGCCTACGAGCAGTACTTC. Amino acids: CASSSPILAGAYEQYF.

The genes are TRBV5-1 and TRBJ1-4, with D unresolved. Germline V gene data show CDR1 as SGHRS and CDR2 as YFSETQ. V lost 5 bases and J lost 2, with 10 bases in between. The CDR3 is made up of 14 amino acids. CDR3 region: CASRSTPTNEKLFF. Here the CDR3 DNA reads TGCGCCAGCAGGTCGACACCTACTAATGAAAAACTGTTTTTT.

The V call is TRBV5-1, the J call TRBJ2-5, with 7 bases aligning to TRBD1. The CDR3 consists of 16 residues. V gave up 0 bases and J gave up 4 bases; unmatched junction bases: 9. The germline V gene has CDR1 SGHRS and CDR2 YFSETQ. CDR3 in DNA: TGCGCCAGCAGCTTGGGGCAGGGGGTGGCCAGAGAGACCCAGTACTTC. It yields the protein CASSLGQGVARETQYF. The full variable domain, rest sourced from reference TRBV5-1 and TRBJ2-5, is KAGVTQTPRYLIKTRGQQVTLSCSPISGHRSVSWYQQTPGQGLQFLFEYFSETQRNKGNFPGRFSGRQFSNSRSEMNVSTLELGDSALYLCASSLGQGVARETQYFGPGTRLLVL.

This chain uses TRBV7-2 with TRBJ2-3, with 15 bases identical to TRBD2. From germline, CDR1 is SGHTA and CDR2 FQGNSA. The CDR3 is 16 amino acids. V lost 3 bases, J lost 4 bases, and 2 bases stayed unmatched. CDR3 DNA: TGTGCCAGCAGCTTGGGACTAGCGGGGGGTTCAGATACGCAGTATTTT. It codes for CASSLGLAGGSDTQYF.

This chain uses TRBV27 with TRBJ2-7, with TRBD2 identical over 9 bases. The CDR3 covers 16 residues. Germline V CDR1 and CDR2: MNHEY, SMNVEV (reference sequence). Trimming cost V 2 bases and J 3 bases; bases outside gene matches: 8. The CDR3 loop is CASSLLAGGSGYEQYF. The CDR3 DNA follows: TGTGCCAGCAGTTTACTGGCGGGAGGGTCGGGCTACGAGCAGTACTTC.

The chain recombines TRBV2 with TRBJ1-5; D is possibly TRBD1 (5 bases). Trimming shortened V by 5 bases and J by 4 bases, and 21 bases separated the two germline ends. Germline V lookup: CDR1 SNHLY, CDR2 FYNNEI. CDR3 length equals 17 residues. DNA for the CDR3: TGTGCCAGCAGTCAAACGACAGAATACCTGTATAATCAGCCCCAGCATTTT. This gives the protein CASSQTTEYLYNQPQHF.

CDR3 in DNA: TGTGCCAGCATTTCCAGAGGCGATACGCAGTATTTT. This encodes CASISRGDTQYF. The chain combines TRBV27 with TRBJ2-3; D is unresolved. Trimming shortened V by 7 bases and J by 6 bases, and 11 bases separated the two germline ends. Germline lookup yields CDR1 MNHEY and CDR2 SMNVEV (reference sequence). This CDR3 comprises 12 residues.

The chain uses TRBV7-2 and TRBJ2-1; 10 nucleotides match TRBD2. Germline lookup yields CDR1 SGHTA and CDR2 FQGNSA. This CDR3 has 15 amino acids. V shed 8 bases, J shed 9 bases, and the junction held 13 bases outside the gene matches. The CDR3 coding sequence is TGTGCCAGCGCGAAAGCGGGAGGGACCTGGGTTGAGCAGTTCTTC. This encodes CASAKAGGTWVEQFF.